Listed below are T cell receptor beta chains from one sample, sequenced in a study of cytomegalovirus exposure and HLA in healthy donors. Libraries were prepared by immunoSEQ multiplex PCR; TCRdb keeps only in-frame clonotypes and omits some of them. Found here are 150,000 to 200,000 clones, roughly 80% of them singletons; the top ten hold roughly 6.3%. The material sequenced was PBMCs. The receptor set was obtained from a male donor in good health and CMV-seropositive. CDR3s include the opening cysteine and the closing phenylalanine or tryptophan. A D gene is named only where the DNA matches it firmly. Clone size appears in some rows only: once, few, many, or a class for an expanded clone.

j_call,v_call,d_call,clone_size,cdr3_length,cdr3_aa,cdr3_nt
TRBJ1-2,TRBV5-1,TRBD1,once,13,CASLDREKDGYTF,TGCGCCAGCCTCGACAGGGAGAAGGATGGCTACACCTTC
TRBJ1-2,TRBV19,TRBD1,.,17,CASSMRAGGQGNYGYTF,TGTGCCAGTAGTATGAGGGCCGGGGGACAGGGAAACTACGGCTACACCTTC
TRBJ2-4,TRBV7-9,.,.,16,CASSSPDKDSKNIQYF,TGTGCCAGCAGCTCACCCGACAAAGACAGCAAAAACATTCAGTACTTC
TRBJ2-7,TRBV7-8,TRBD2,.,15,CASSLLAGPNYEQYF,TGTGCCAGCAGCTTACTAGCGGGACCCAACTACGAGCAGTACTTC
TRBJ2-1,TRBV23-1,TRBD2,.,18,CASSQSGRSTSDYNEQFF,TGCGCCAGCAGTCAATCTGGGAGGTCGACTAGCGACTACAATGAGCAGTTCTTC
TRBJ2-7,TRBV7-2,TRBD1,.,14,CASSSGQGGYEQYF,TGTGCCAGCAGCTCAGGACAGGGAGGCTACGAGCAGTACTTC
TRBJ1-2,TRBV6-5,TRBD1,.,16,CASSYSGQGVVGGYTF,TGTGCCAGCAGTTACTCGGGACAGGGGGTAGTCGGTGGCTACACCTTC
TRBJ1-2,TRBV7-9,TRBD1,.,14,CASSLSTGDYGYTF,TGTGCCAGCAGCTTAAGTACAGGGGACTATGGCTACACCTTC
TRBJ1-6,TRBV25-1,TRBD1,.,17,CASRRGTGTKYNSPLHF,TGTGCCAGCAGGCGCGGGACAGGGACTAAGTATAATTCACCCCTCCACTTT
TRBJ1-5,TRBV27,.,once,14,CASSLKGLNQPQHF,TGTGCCAGCAGTTTAAAGGGGCTCAATCAGCCCCAGCATTTT
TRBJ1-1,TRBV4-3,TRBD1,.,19,CASSLYRSGQGHMNTEAFF,TGCGCCAGCAGCCTCTACCGATCGGGACAGGGTCACATGAACACTGAAGCTTTCTTT
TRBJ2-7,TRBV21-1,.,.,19,CAISDHSQGRASGNYEQYF,TGTGCCATCAGCGATCACTCACAGGGGAGGGCTAGCGGGAACTACGAGCAGTACTTC
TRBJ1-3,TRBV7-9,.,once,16,CASSSKDSTARNTIYF,TGTGCCAGCAGCTCAAAGGACAGTACTGCTCGAAACACCATATATTTT
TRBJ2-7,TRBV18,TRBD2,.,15,CASSPGTSGSYEQYF,TGTGCCAGCTCACCAGGGACTAGCGGATCCTACGAGCAGTACTTC
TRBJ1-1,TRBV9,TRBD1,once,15,CASSGTGESYTEAFF,TGTGCCAGCAGCGGAACAGGGGAATCGTACACTGAAGCTTTCTTT